Here is one T cell receptor (beta chain) with its context. The specificity of this receptor is unknown. Per-base quality was not reported, and no clone a single base away is much larger than it. The germline V gene (reference sequence) provides CDR1 LNHDA and CDR2 SQIVND. From cysteine to phenylalanine, the CDR3 is 14 amino acids long. Just the 42-base CDR3 DNA is kept, in frame starting at base 1. Relative to germline, V is 6 bases shorter and J is 5 bases shorter, with 16 bases between their ends. The sequencer listed for this sample is Illumina HiSeq 1500. The public sequencing data were trimmed at Q25 with fastp and processed into clonotypes with MiXCR by TCRdb, which kept only in-frame beta chains. Entries are consolidated by CDR3 protein sequence, retaining the most common genes and DNA. The sample includes 550,000 to 700,000 distinct CDR3 sequences, with 40% observed a single time. Of the sample, about 48% is held by the ten largest clones.

Reading the label with the study, this specimen's treatment or condition is: in vitro stimulation with specific CMV peptide epitopes to enrich CMV-specific T cells. This record comes from a study of T cell repertoires in cytomegalovirus infection (dated by TCRdb to between 2018 and 2021). Background on the whole study: The peptide stimulations were aimed at well-studied HLA-B-restricted epitopes as well as recently identified HLA-C-restricted CMV epitopes, whose presentation resists viral immunomodulation. Donor HLA type was relevant to the analysis, because carriage of CMV infection together with the matching HLA type was indicated by public TCR beta signatures. Results and caveats for the whole study, not just this receptor: In both this cohort and an independent cohort of some 350 donors, the cumulative frequency of public TCR beta family members distinguished carriers of CMV infection plus the relevant HLA type. The ex vivo response was dominated by HLA-C-restricted CMV-specific TCR beta clonotypes, which also provided the single most frequent clonotype in two of eight donors.

This chain is built from TRBV19 and TRBJ2-5; the D gene is unclear. The TCR sequence derives from a human donor in good health (CMV status not recorded). Some clones in this sample may be carry-over from other donors' samples. The starting material was cultured PBMCs, obtained from culture after CMV antigen stimulation. The DNA sequence is as follows: TGTGCCAGTAGCTCCGGATCCCCCCCCGAGACCCAGTACTTC. Translated, this is CASSSGSPPETQYF.